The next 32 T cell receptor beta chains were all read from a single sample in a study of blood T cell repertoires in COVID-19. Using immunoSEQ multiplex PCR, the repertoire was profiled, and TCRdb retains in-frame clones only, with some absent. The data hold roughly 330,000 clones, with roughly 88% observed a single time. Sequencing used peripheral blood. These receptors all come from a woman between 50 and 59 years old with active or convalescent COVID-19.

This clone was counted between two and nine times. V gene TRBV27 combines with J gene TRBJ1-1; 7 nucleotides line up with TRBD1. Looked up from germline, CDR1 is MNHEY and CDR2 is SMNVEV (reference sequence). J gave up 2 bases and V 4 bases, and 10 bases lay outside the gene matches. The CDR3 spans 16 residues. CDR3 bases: TGTGCCAGCAGTTCAGGCCCGACAGGGTTAAACACTGAAGCTTTCTTT. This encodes CASSSGPTGLNTEAFF.

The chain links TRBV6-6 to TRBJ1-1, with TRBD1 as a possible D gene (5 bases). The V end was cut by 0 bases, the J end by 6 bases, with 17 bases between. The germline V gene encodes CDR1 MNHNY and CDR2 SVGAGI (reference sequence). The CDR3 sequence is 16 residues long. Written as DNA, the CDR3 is TGTGCCAGCAGTTACTCCTCCTCGGGGGAGGGCGCTGAAGCTTTCTTT. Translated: CASSYSSSGEGAEAFF.

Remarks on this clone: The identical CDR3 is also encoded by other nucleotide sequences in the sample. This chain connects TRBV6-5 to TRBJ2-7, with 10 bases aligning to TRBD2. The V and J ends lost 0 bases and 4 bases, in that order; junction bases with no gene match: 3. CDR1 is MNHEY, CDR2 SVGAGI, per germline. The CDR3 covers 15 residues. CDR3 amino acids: CASSYSSGGSYEQYF. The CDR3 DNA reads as TGTGCCAGCAGTTACTCTAGCGGGGGGTCGTACGAGCAGTACTTC.

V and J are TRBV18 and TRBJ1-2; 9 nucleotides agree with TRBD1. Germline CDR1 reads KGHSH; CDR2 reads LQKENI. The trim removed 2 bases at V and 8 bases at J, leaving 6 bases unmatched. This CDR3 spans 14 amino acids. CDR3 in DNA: TGTGCCAGCTCACCAACGGGACAGGGCCGGGGCTACACCTTC. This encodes CASSPTGQGRGYTF.

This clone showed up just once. CDR3 sequence: CASSLEGLGLVTEQFF. The CDR3 DNA reads as TGTGCCAGCAGCTTGGAGGGGCTAGGCCTGGTCACTGAGCAGTTCTTC. J is TRBJ2-1 and V is TRBV5-6; tentative D call: TRBD1 (5 bases). This CDR3 region has 16 residues. Trimming left V 0 bases short and J 9 bases short, with 19 bases between. CDR1 and CDR2 (germline): SGHDT, YYEEEE.

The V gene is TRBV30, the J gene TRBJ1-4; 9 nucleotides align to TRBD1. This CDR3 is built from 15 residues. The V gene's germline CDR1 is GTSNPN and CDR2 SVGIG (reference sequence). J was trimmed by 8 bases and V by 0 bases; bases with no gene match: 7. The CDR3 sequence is CAWSVPGTGYEKLFF. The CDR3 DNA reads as TGTGCCTGGAGTGTACCTGGGACAGGGTACGAAAAACTGTTTTTT.

CDR3 in amino acids: CASSLDLPGGANTQYF. For the CDR3, the DNA is TGTGCCAGCAGCTTAGATCTCCCAGGGGGCGCAAATACGCAGTATTTT. The gene calls are TRBV7-8 and TRBJ2-3, with 8 bases identical to TRBD1. V shed 1 base and J 7 bases; nucleotides not matched to a gene: 10. CDR1 SGHVS and CDR2 FQNEAQ come from the germline V gene. The CDR3 has 16 residues.

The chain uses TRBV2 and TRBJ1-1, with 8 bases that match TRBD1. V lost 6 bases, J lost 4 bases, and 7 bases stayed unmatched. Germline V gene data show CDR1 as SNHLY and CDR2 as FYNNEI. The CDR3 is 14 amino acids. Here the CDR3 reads CASRRQGFGTEAFF. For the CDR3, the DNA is TGTGCCAGCAGAAGACAGGGGTTTGGCACTGAAGCTTTCTTT.

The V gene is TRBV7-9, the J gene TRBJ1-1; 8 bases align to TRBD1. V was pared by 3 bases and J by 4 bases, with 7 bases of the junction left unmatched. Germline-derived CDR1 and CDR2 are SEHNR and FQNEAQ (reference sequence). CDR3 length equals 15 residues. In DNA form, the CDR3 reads TGTGCCAGCAGCTTGACAGGGGTGGGAAGCACTGAAGCTTTCTTT. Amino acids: CASSLTGVGSTEAFF.

This chain's CDR3 is CASSPPLTEEAFF. CDR3 coding DNA: TGTGCCAGCAGTCCCCCCCTGACAGAAGAAGCTTTCTTT. The chain links TRBV28 to TRBJ1-1; possible D gene TRBD1, 5 bases. This CDR3 has 13 residues. V was trimmed by 5 bases and J by 8 bases, leaving 15 bases between them. Per germline, CDR1 MDHEN and CDR2 SYDVKM.

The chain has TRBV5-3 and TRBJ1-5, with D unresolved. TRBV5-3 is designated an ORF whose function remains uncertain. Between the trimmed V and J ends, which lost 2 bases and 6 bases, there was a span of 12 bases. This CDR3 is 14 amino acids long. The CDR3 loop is CARSFPPPGQPQHF. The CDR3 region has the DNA TGTGCCAGAAGCTTTCCCCCCCCGGGTCAGCCCCAGCATTTT.

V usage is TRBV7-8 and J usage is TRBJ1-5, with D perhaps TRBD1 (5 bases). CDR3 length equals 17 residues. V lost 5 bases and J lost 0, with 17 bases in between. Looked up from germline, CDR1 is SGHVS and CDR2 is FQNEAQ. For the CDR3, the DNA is TGTGCCAGCAGCGCCCAGGGTTCTGGTTATAGCAATCAGCCCCAGCATTTT. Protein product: CASSAQGSGYSNQPQHF.

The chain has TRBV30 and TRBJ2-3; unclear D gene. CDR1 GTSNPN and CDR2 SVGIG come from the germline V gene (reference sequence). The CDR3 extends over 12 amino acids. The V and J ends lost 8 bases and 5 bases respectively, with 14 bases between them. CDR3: CASRASVDTQYF. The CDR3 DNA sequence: TGTGCCAGTCGAGCTTCGGTAGATACGCAGTATTTT.

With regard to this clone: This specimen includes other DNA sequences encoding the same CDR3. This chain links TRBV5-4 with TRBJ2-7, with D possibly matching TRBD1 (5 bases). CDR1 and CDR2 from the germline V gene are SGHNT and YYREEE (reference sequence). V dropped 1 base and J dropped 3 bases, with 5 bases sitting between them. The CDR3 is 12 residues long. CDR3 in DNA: TGTGCCAGCAGCTTGAGGGGCTACGAGCAGTACTTC. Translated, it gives CASSLRGYEQYF.

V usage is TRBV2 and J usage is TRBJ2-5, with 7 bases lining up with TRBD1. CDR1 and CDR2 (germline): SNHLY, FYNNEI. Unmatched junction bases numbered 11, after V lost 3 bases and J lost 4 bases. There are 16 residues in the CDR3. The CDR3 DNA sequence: TGTGCCAGCAGTGAGGGACAGCCAGGGCTCGGAGAGACCCAGTACTTC. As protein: CASSEGQPGLGETQYF.

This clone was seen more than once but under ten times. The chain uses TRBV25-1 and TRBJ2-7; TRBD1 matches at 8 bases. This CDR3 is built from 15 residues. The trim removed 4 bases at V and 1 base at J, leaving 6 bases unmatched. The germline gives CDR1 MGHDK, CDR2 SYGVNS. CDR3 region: CASSGTGMGSYEQYF. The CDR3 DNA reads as TGTGCCAGCAGTGGGACAGGGATGGGTTCCTACGAGCAGTACTTC.

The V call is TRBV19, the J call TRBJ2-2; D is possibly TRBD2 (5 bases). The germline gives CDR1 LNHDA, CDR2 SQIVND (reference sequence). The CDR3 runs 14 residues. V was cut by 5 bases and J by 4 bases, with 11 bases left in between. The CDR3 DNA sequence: TGTGCCAGTAGTCCCTTGAGCGGCACCGGGGAGCTGTTTTTT. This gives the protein CASSPLSGTGELFF.

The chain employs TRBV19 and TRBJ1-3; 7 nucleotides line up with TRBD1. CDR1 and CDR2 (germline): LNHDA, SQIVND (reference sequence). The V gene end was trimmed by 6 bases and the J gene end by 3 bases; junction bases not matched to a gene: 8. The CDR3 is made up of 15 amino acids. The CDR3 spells CASSQQGRSGNTIYF. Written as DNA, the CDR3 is TGTGCCAGTAGCCAACAGGGGAGAAGTGGAAACACCATATATTTT.

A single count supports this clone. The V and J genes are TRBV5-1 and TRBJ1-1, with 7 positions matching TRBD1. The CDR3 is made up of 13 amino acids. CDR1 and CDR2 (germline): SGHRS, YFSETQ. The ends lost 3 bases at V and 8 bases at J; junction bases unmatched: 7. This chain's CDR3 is CASSSQGLGEAFF. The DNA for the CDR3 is TGCGCCAGCAGCTCACAGGGGCTTGGGGAAGCTTTCTTT.

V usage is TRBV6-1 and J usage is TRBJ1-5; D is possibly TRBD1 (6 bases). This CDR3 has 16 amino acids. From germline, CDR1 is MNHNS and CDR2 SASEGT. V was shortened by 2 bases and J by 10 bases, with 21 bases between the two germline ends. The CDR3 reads CASSEWDIPSGDPQHF. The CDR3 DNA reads TGTGCCAGCAGTGAATGGGACATTCCGAGCGGGGATCCCCAGCATTTT.

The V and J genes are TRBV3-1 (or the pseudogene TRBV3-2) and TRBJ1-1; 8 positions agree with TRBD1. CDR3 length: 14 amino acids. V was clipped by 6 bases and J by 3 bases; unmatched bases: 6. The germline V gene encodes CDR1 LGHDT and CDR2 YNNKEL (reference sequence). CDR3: CASSQTGEDTEAFF. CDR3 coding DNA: TGTGCCAGCAGTCAGACAGGGGAGGACACTGAAGCTTTCTTT.

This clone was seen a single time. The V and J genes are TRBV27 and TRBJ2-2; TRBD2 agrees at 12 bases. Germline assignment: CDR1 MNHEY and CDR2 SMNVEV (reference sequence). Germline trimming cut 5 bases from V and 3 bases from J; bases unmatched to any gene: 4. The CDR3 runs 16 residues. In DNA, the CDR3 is TGTGCCAGCAGTGGACTAGCGGGAAGGGACACCGGGGAGCTGTTTTTT. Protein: CASSGLAGRDTGELFF.

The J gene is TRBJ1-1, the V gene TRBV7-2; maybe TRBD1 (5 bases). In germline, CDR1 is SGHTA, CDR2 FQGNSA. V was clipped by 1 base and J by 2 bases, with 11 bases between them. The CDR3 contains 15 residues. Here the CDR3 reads CASSLEGTINTEAFF. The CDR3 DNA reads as TGTGCCAGCAGCTTAGAGGGGACTATAAACACTGAAGCTTTCTTT.

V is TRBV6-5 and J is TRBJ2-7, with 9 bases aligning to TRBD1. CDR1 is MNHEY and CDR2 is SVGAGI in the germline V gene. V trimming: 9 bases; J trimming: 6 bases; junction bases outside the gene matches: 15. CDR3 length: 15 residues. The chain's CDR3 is CASSRTGTGNGEQYF. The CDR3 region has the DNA TGTGCCAGTTCACGAACCGGGACAGGGAACGGCGAGCAGTACTTC.

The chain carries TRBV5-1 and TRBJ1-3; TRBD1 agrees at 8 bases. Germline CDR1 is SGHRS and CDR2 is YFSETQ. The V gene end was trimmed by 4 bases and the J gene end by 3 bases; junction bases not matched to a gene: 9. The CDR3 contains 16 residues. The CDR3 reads CASSDGQGVVGNTIYF. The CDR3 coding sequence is TGCGCCAGCAGCGACGGACAGGGTGTGGTTGGAAACACCATATATTTT.

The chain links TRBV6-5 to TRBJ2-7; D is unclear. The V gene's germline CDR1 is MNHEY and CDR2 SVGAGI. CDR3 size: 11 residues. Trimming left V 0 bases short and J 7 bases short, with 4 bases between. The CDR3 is CASSYSQEQYF. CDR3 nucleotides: TGTGCCAGCAGTTACTCGCAGGAGCAGTACTTC.

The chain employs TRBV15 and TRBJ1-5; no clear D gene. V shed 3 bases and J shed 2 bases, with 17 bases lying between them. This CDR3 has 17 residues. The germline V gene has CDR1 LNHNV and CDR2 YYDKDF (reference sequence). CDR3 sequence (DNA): TGTGCCACCAGCAGGTCTGACCGGGGAAGAGGCAATCAGCCCCAGCATTTT. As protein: CATSRSDRGRGNQPQHF. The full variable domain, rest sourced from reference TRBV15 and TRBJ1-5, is DAMVIQNPRYQVTQFGKPVTLSCSQTLNHNVMYWYQQKSSQAPKLLFHYYDKDFNNEADTPDNFQSRRPNTSFCFLDIRSPGLGDTAMYLCATSRSDRGRGNQPQHFGDGTRLSIL.

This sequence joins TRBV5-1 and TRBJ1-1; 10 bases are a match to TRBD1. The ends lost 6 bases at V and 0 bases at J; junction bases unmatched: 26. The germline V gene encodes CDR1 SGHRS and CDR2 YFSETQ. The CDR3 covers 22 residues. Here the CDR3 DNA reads TGCGCCAGCACCCCAAGGCCGACTGACGACAGGGGGCTCGGGGGACTGAACACTGAAGCTTTCTTT. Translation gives CASTPRPTDDRGLGGLNTEAFF.

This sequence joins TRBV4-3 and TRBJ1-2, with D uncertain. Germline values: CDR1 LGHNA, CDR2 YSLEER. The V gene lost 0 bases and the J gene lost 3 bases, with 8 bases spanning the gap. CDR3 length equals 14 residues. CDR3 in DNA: TGCGCCAGCAGCCAAGATGTAGGAGACTATGGCTACACCTTC. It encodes CASSQDVGDYGYTF.

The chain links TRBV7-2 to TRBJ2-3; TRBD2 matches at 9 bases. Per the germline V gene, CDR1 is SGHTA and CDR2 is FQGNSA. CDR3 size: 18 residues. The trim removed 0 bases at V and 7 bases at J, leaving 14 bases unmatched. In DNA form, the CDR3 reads TGTGCCAGCAGCTTAGCGGGACCTAGCGGGGCTAGCGGGCATACGCAGTATTTT. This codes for CASSLAGPSGASGHTQYF.

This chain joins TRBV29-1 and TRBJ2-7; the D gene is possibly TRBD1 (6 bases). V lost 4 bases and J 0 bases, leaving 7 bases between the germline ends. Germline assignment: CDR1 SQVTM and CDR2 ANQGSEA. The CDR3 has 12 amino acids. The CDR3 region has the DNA TGCAGCGTTGGGGACACCTCCTACGAGCAGTACTTC. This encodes CSVGDTSYEQYF.

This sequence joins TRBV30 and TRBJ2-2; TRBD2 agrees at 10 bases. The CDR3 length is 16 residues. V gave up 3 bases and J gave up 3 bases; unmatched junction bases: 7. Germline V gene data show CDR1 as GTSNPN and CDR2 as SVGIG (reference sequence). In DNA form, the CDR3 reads TGTGCCTGGAGAAGAGGAGGACTAGCGGACACCGGGGAGCTGTTTTTT. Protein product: CAWRRGGLADTGELFF.